The 27 T cell receptor beta chains given below trace back to one sample, sequenced in a study of beta chain features in type 1 diabetes. Of the isolated RNA, all was reverse transcribed, and so the sequenced material was expressed TCRB transcripts. Data came from immunoSEQ multiplex PCR; TCRdb stores just in-frame clones and leaves some out. The sample lists around 500,000 clones, approximately 10% occurring once. The sequenced sample consisted of naive CD4+ T cells from blood. The receptors come from a woman aged 18-29 years in good health.

V usage is TRBV6-6 and J usage is TRBJ1-5, with 7 bases matching TRBD1. The ends lost 6 bases at V and 5 bases at J; junction bases unmatched: 7. Looked up from germline, CDR1 is MNHNY and CDR2 is SVGAGI (reference sequence). The CDR3 has 14 amino acids. The CDR3 DNA follows: TGTGCCAGCAGCCCCGGGACAGACCATCAGCCCCAGCATTTT. This sequence encodes CASSPGTDHQPQHF.

This clone was counted ten times or more. The genes are TRBV15 and TRBJ2-1; D gene uncertain. The ends were cut back, 4 bases at V and 1 base at J, with 8 bases in the middle. Germline lookup yields CDR1 LNHNV and CDR2 YYDKDF (reference sequence). The CDR3 totals 14 residues. The CDR3 sequence: CATSNPSSYNEQFF. The CDR3 DNA follows: TGTGCCACCAGCAATCCATCTTCCTACAATGAGCAGTTCTTC. The complete variable domain, with remaining parts taken from reference TRBV15 and TRBJ2-1, reads DAMVIQNPRYQVTQFGKPVTLSCSQTLNHNVMYWYQQKSSQAPKLLFHYYDKDFNNEADTPDNFQSRRPNTSFCFLDIRSPGLGDTAMYLCATSNPSSYNEQFFGPGTRLTVL.

This clone was seen only a few times. This chain joins TRBV7-9 and TRBJ1-1; no firm D call. The CDR3 consists of 13 residues. Trimming shortened V by 5 bases and J by 1 base, and 8 bases separated the two germline ends. Germline V gives CDR1 SEHNR, CDR2 FQNEAQ (reference sequence). CDR3 sequence (DNA): TGTGCCAGCAGCATCGGACGGAACACTGAAGCTTTCTTT. The encoded protein is CASSIGRNTEAFF.

Notes on this clone: Within the sample, other DNA sequences also encode this same CDR3. This chain joins TRBV13 and TRBJ2-6; possibly TRBD2 for D (6 bases). CDR3 length: 14 amino acids. V lost 3 bases and J lost 4, with 7 bases in between. Germline V gene lookup returns CDR1 PRHDT and CDR2 FYEKMQ (reference sequence). CDR3 residues: CASSFRGGANVLTF. The CDR3 region has the DNA TGTGCCAGCAGCTTCCGGGGGGGGGCCAACGTCCTGACTTTC.

This clone came up a few times. Other DNA sequences in this specimen translate into the identical CDR3. This chain uses TRBV29-1 with TRBJ2-3; D perhaps matches TRBD1 (6 bases). CDR3 size: 13 residues. Germline loops: CDR1 SQVTM, CDR2 ANQGSEA. Trimming cost V 1 base and J 3 bases, with 8 bases left between them. For the CDR3, the DNA is TGCAGCGTTGAAGTCAGGGGTACAGATACGCAGTATTTT. Its protein is CSVEVRGTDTQYF.

The chain uses TRBV20-1 and TRBJ2-7, with unresolved D. Trimming pared 1 base from V and 1 base from J, leaving 2 bases between. Germline values: CDR1 DFQATT, CDR2 SNEGSKA (reference sequence). This CDR3 spans 11 amino acids. As DNA, the CDR3 is TGCAGTGCTAGAGTATCCTACGAGCAGTACTTC. This encodes CSARVSYEQYF.

This sequence joins TRBV4-1 and TRBJ2-7; 7 bases match TRBD2. CDR3 length: 15 residues. CDR1 MGHRA and CDR2 YSYEKL come from the germline V gene. The V segment lost 3 bases and the J segment 2 bases; nucleotides outside the gene matches: 7. For the CDR3, the DNA is TGCGCCAGCAGCCATAGCCAGCGGGGAACCTACGAGCAGTACTTC. It is translated as CASSHSQRGTYEQYF.

This clone showed up just a few times. This chain connects TRBV5-4 to TRBJ2-1; TRBD2 matches 7 bases. The germline gives CDR1 SGHNT, CDR2 YYREEE (reference sequence). The J segment lost 2 bases and the V segment lost 1 base, leaving 3 bases of the junction unmatched. CDR3 size: 15 residues. The CDR3 protein is CASSLSREPYNEQFF. CDR3 DNA: TGTGCCAGCAGCTTGTCGCGGGAGCCCTACAATGAGCAGTTCTTC.

This chain connects TRBV15 to TRBJ1-2, with TRBD1 identical over 9 bases. V was clipped by 1 base and J by 3 bases; unmatched bases: 3. The length of the CDR3 is 15 residues. From germline, CDR1 is LNHNV and CDR2 YYDKDF (reference sequence). The CDR3 DNA sequence: TGTGCCACCAGCAGAGTGGGGACAGGGCACTATGGCTACACCTTC. Residues: CATSRVGTGHYGYTF.

This clone was observed a handful of times. This chain uses TRBV7-9 with TRBJ2-4, with no clear D. Germline CDR1 is SEHNR and CDR2 is FQNEAQ (reference sequence). The CDR3 runs 14 residues. The V end was cut by 5 bases, the J end by 2 bases, with 10 bases between. CDR3 nucleotide sequence: TGTGCCAGCAGCAATGACCGATCCAAAAACATTCAGTACTTC. This encodes CASSNDRSKNIQYF.

In DNA form, the CDR3 reads TGCGCCAGCAGCCCGGTCCCGGGACATAACTATGGCTACACCTTC. Amino acids: CASSPVPGHNYGYTF. This chain links TRBV4-1 with TRBJ1-2, with D perhaps TRBD1 (6 bases). The CDR3 spans 15 residues. V was shortened by 4 bases and J by 1 base, with 13 bases between the two germline ends. The germline CDR1 and CDR2 sequences are MGHRA and YSYEKL.

This clone was seen a few times. The rearrangement links TRBV7-2 to TRBJ1-5; tentative D call: TRBD1 (6 bases). The CDR3 runs 15 residues. Trimming removed 1 base at V and 9 bases at J, with 16 bases between. The germline gives CDR1 SGHTA, CDR2 FQGNSA. CDR3 residues: CASSLGLGGSVPQHF. CDR3 coding DNA: TGTGCCAGCAGCTTAGGCTTAGGGGGAAGTGTGCCCCAGCATTTT. The whole variable domain, filled in from reference TRBV7-2 and TRBJ1-5, reads GAGVSQSPSNKVTEKGKDVELRCDPISGHTALYWYRQSLGQGLEFLIYFQGNSAPDKSGLPSDRFSAERTGGSVSTLTIQRTQQEDSAVYLCASSLGLGGSVPQHFGDGTRLSIL.

This sequence joins TRBV5-1 and TRBJ2-5, with 9 bases matching TRBD1. V shed 6 bases and J 3 bases; nucleotides not matched to a gene: 6. Germline values: CDR1 SGHRS, CDR2 YFSETQ. This CDR3 comprises 14 residues. The CDR3 reads CASNPRTGEETQYF. The DNA for the CDR3 is TGCGCCAGCAACCCTCGGACAGGGGAAGAGACCCAGTACTTC. Filled out from reference TRBV5-1 and TRBJ2-5, the complete variable domain reads KAGVTQTPRYLIKTRGQQVTLSCSPISGHRSVSWYQQTPGQGLQFLFEYFSETQRNKGNFPGRFSGRQFSNSRSEMNVSTLELGDSALYLCASNPRTGEETQYFGPGTRLLVL.

This clone was observed a handful of times. The chain is built from TRBV2 and TRBJ2-5, with D uncertain. Germline V gives CDR1 SNHLY, CDR2 FYNNEI. The CDR3 runs 13 residues. Trimming took 5 bases from V and 5 from J, leaving 12 bases between them. CDR3 in DNA: TGTGCCAGCAGTTCCAGGATCGGGGAGACCCAGTACTTC. Translation: CASSSRIGETQYF.

To note about this clone: Other DNA sequences of this sample code for an identical CDR3. The chain joins TRBV29-1 to TRBJ2-3; possible D gene TRBD2, 7 bases. Germline CDR1 reads SQVTM; CDR2 reads ANQGSEA. Between the trimmed V and J ends, which lost 6 bases and 3 bases, there was a span of 13 bases. The CDR3 is made up of 13 amino acids. CDR3: CSVDEGGTDTQYF. DNA of the CDR3: TGCAGCGTCGACGAGGGGGGGACAGATACGCAGTATTTT.

This chain connects TRBV5-1 to TRBJ2-1; TRBD2 aligns across 10 bases. J was trimmed by 9 bases and V by 3 bases; bases with no gene match: 9. The CDR3 totals 15 residues. Germline lookup yields CDR1 SGHRS and CDR2 YFSETQ. The CDR3 nucleotides are TGCGCCAGCAGCTCGCGAGGAGCGGGGGGGCGTGAGCAGTTCTTC. As protein: CASSSRGAGGREQFF.

The rearrangement uses TRBV27 and TRBJ2-5; 8 nucleotides align to TRBD1. The trim removed 5 bases at V and 5 bases at J, leaving 4 bases unmatched. The CDR3 loop spans 13 amino acids. Germline V gene lookup returns CDR1 MNHEY and CDR2 SMNVEV (reference sequence). The CDR3 DNA reads as TGTGCCAGCAGTGGACAGGGCCTGGAGACCCAGTACTTC. Its translation: CASSGQGLETQYF.

The gene calls are TRBV7-2 and TRBJ2-3, with TRBD2 matching 14 bases. The CDR3 has 16 amino acids. The J segment lost 7 bases and the V segment lost 5 bases, leaving 8 bases of the junction unmatched. Germline loops: CDR1 SGHTA, CDR2 FQGNSA. The CDR3 nucleotides read TGTGCCAGCAGCGACCAGGGACTAGCGGGAGCTCATACGCAGTATTTT. Encoded protein: CASSDQGLAGAHTQYF.

The chain joins TRBV10-3 to TRBJ2-3; 8 bases fit TRBD2. This CDR3 comprises 17 residues. Germline V gene sequence: CDR1 ENHRY, CDR2 SYGVKD. V lost 2 bases, J lost 4 bases, and 11 bases stayed unmatched. For the CDR3, the DNA is TGTGCCATCAGTGAGGCCCAGGCGGGGGGCTCCGCAGATACGCAGTATTTT. This codes for CAISEAQAGGSADTQYF.

This clone occurred a few times. The genes are TRBV7-9 and TRBJ1-4; TRBD1 is a possible D gene (6 bases). This CDR3 is 15 amino acids long. V lost 6 bases and J lost 7, with 18 bases in between. CDR1 is SEHNR and CDR2 is FQNEAQ in the germline V gene (reference sequence). Here the CDR3 DNA reads TGTGCCAGCAGTTATACAGGGATTTCAGTTGAAAAACTGTTTTTT. The encoded protein is CASSYTGISVEKLFF.

The chain combines TRBV29-1 with TRBJ2-5, with 8 bases identical to TRBD1. This CDR3 is built from 14 residues. Germline CDR1 is SQVTM and CDR2 is ANQGSEA. V lost 2 bases to trimming and J lost 4 bases; unmatched junction nucleotides: 6. CDR3 nucleotides: TGCAGCGTTGAAAGAGGGACAGGTGTAGAGACCCAGTACTTC. Translating gives CSVERGTGVETQYF.

The rearrangement joins TRBV4-2 to TRBJ2-2; D is tentatively TRBD1 or TRBD2 (5 bases each). The CDR3 sequence is 17 residues long. Deletions cut 1 base from V and 0 bases from J, with 12 bases between. Germline assignment: CDR1 LGHNA and CDR2 YNFKEQ. The CDR3 nucleotides are TGTGCCAGCAGCCAAGGGGGGAAGCACGCGAACACCGGGGAGCTGTTTTTT. It yields the protein CASSQGGKHANTGELFF.

V and J are TRBV27 and TRBJ1-2; D gene uncertain. The V end was cut by 6 bases, the J end by 7 bases, with 15 bases between. Per the germline V gene, CDR1 is MNHEY and CDR2 is SMNVEV (reference sequence). The CDR3 runs 13 residues. In DNA, the CDR3 is TGTGCCAGCAGGCCCGGGAGATCGGGTGGCTACACCTTC. It specifies CASRPGRSGGYTF.

V usage is TRBV7-2 and J usage is TRBJ2-3, with D possibly being TRBD1 (6 bases). Trimming took off 5 bases at V and 2 bases at J, with 14 bases between the two ends. Germline lookup yields CDR1 SGHTA and CDR2 FQGNSA. CDR3 size: 15 residues. The DNA for the CDR3 is TGTGCCAGCAGCCCGGGACACCTTTCCACAGATACGCAGTATTTT. Translated: CASSPGHLSTDTQYF.

This clone has just a few counts. The CDR3, as DNA: TGTGCCAGCGCACGGGCTGCCTCTGGCTACACCTTC. Translated, it gives CASARAASGYTF. The chain couples TRBV9 to TRBJ1-2; D not certain. The CDR3 loop spans 12 amino acids. Per germline, CDR1 SGDLS and CDR2 YYNGEE. V was clipped by 7 bases and J by 7 bases, with 14 bases between them.

This clone was detected only a few times. This rearrangement joins TRBV5-1 to TRBJ2-7; 7 nucleotides line up with TRBD2. CDR1 and CDR2 from the germline V gene are SGHRS and YFSETQ. The CDR3 spans 15 residues. J gave up 0 bases and V 4 bases, and 7 bases lay outside the gene matches. Here the CDR3 DNA reads TGCGCCAGCAGCGCCACGACTAGCATCTCCTACGAGCAGTACTTC. This sequence encodes CASSATTSISYEQYF. Together with reference TRBV5-1 and TRBJ2-7, the CDR3 gives the full variable domain: KAGVTQTPRYLIKTRGQQVTLSCSPISGHRSVSWYQQTPGQGLQFLFEYFSETQRNKGNFPGRFSGRQFSNSRSEMNVSTLELGDSALYLCASSATTSISYEQYFGPGTRLTVT.

This clone was counted a few times. The chain carries TRBV29-1 and TRBJ1-3, with TRBD1 matching over 9 bases. The ends lost 4 bases at V and 3 bases at J; junction bases unmatched: 4. Germline CDR1 reads SQVTM; CDR2 reads ANQGSEA. CDR3 length: 14 amino acids. The CDR3 DNA reads TGCAGCGTTGCTTGGGACAGGGATGGAAACACCATATATTTT. It codes for CSVAWDRDGNTIYF.